Listed here is a single T cell receptor beta chain. Trimming removed 5 bases from V and 3 bases from J, with 11 bases in between. Germline values: CDR1 SEHNR, CDR2 FQNEAQ (reference sequence). The CDR3 totals 13 residues. The data were taken from a study of blood T cell repertoires in COVID-19. The table came from immunoSEQ multiplex PCR; TCRdb's copy has only in-frame clones and leaves some out. The top ten hold about 33% of the sample, which has 45,000 or so clones, around 82% seen once. Sequencing was done on a sample of peripheral blood. The V call is TRBV7-9, the J call TRBJ2-7; D is possibly TRBD2 (6 bases). This clonotype originated in an elderly woman with acute or convalescent COVID-19. The chain's CDR3 is CASSLGTFYEQYF. For the CDR3, the DNA is TGTGCCAGCAGCCTAGGGACTTTCTACGAGCAGTACTTC. Full variable domain (outside the CDR3, taken from reference TRBV7-9 and TRBJ2-7): DTGVSQNPRHKITKRGQNVTFRCDPISEHNRLYWYRQTLGQGPEFLTYFQNEAQLEKSRLLSDRFSAERPKGSFSTLEIQRTEQGDSAMYLCASSLGTFYEQYFGPGTRLTVT.